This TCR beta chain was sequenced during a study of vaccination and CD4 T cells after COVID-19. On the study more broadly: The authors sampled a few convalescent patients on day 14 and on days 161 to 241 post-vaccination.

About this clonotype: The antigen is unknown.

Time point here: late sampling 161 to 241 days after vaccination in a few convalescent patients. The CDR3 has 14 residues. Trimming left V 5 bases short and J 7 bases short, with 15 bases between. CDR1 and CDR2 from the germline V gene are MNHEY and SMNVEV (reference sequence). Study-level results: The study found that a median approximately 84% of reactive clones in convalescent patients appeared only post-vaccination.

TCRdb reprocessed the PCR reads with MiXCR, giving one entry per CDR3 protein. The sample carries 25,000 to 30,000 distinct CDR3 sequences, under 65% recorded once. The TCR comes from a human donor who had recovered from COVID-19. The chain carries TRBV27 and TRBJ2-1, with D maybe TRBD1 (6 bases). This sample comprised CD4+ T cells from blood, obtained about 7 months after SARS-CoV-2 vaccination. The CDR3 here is CASSLTTGLNEQFF. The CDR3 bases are TGTGCCAGCAGTCTTACTACAGGGTTGAATGAGCAGTTCTTC.